This entry lists 20 T cell receptor beta chains sequenced from one sample in a study of regulatory T cells in long-lasting Graves disease (dated by TCRdb to 2020 to 2023). The sample's time point, from its label and the paper: newly diagnosed GD, antithyroid drugs for less than 3 months. RNA was extracted from PBMCs in TRIzol for both TCR sequencing and RNA sequencing. Preparation of the library involved multiplex PCR. Sequencing was performed on an Illumina HiSeq 4000. iRepertoire HTBI primers and Arm-PCR amplification of CDR3 regions were used to construct TCR beta libraries. The raw public reads went through TCRdb reprocessing: fastp at Q25, MiXCR clone calling, in-frame beta chains kept. Each entry is one CDR3 protein sequence, shown with its most common DNA and genes. Present in this sample are 200,000 to 250,000 distinct CDR3 sequences, 15% to 20% of which were seen just once. Roughly 10% of the sample is held by the ten biggest clonotypes.

Separately, the same data were catalogued under a study of T cells in Graves' hyperthyroidism and ophthalmopathy.

The sequences come from peripheral blood mononuclear cells (PBMCs), collected at new diagnosis, from a patient treated with antithyroid drugs. Receptor source: a woman aged 25 to 39 with Graves disease. Donor details come from another sample of the same person, matched by shared clones.

V and J are TRBV7-9 and TRBJ1-2; D is uncertain. Trimming cost V 2 bases and J 4 bases, with 14 bases left between them. Germline CDR1 and CDR2: SEHNR and FQNEAQ (reference sequence). The CDR3 covers 15 residues. The CDR3 loop reads CASSLYGQMGYGYTF. The CDR3 DNA follows: TGTGCCAGCAGCTTATACGGTCAAATGGGCTATGGCTACACCTTC. The complete variable domain, with remaining parts taken from reference TRBV7-9 and TRBJ1-2, reads DTGVSQNPRHKITKRGQNVTFRCDPISEHNRLYWYRQTLGQGPEFLTYFQNEAQLEKSRLLSDRFSAERPKGSFSTLEIQRTEQGDSAMYLCASSLYGQMGYGYTFGSGTRLTVV.

The genes are TRBV19 and TRBJ2-4, with D unclear. The CDR3 loop spans 14 amino acids. Germline-derived CDR1 and CDR2 are LNHDA and SQIVND (reference sequence). Trimming left V 11 bases short and J 1 base short, with 15 bases between. CDR3 region: CAGRRVGAKNIQYF. As DNA, the CDR3 is TGTGCCGGCCGCCGAGTCGGGGCCAAAAACATTCAGTACTTC.

Notes on this clonotype: One end of the junction varies from germline; a read error may be responsible. This chain joins TRBV12-3 or TRBV12-4 and TRBJ1-5; D call uncertain. The CDR3 sequence is 16 residues long. The CDR3 DNA reads as TGTGCCAGAAGTTTATTTGGGAGGGCTGACGATCAGTCCCAGCATTTT. It translates to CARSLFGRADDQSQHF.

This clonotype was counted ten times or more. V and J are TRBV3-1 and TRBJ1-2, with TRBD1 as a possible D gene (5 bases). V was cut by 1 base and J by 7 bases, with 7 bases left in between. Germline V gene lookup returns CDR1 LGHDT and CDR2 YNNKEL (reference sequence). The CDR3 is 12 amino acids. The CDR3 sequence: CASSQGGSGYTF. The CDR3 region has the DNA TGTGCCAGCAGCCAAGGGGGGAGTGGCTACACCTTC.

Notes on this clonotype: This sequence is one base from a far larger clone and is likely a read error. This chain joins TRBV28 and TRBJ2-1, with D perhaps matching TRBD1 or TRBD2 (5 bases each). Germline CDR1 MDHEN, CDR2 SYDVKM. This CDR3 contains 12 residues. The germline V and J ends were trimmed by 6 bases and 10 bases, with 13 bases remaining between them. The CDR3 here is CASSSGAYEQFF. The CDR3 coding sequence is TGTGCCAGCAGCTCCGGGGCCTACGAGCAGTTCTTC.

This clonotype was seen at least ten times. This sequence joins TRBV6-1 and TRBJ2-5, with 8 bases matching TRBD1. This CDR3 is built from 14 residues. In germline, CDR1 is MNHNS, CDR2 SASEGT. V shed 6 bases, J shed 4 bases, and the junction held 7 bases outside the gene matches. CDR3 residues: CASSFGTGGETQYF. CDR3 in DNA: TGTGCCAGCAGCTTCGGGACAGGTGGAGAGACCCAGTACTTC.

Notes on this clonotype: A much larger clone differs from this one at a single base, so this may be a read error. The rearrangement joins TRBV19 to TRBJ2-3; TRBD1 might be the D (5 bases). The closer fit of TRBJ2-7 to the DNA end suggests the J call may be wrong. The germline V gene has CDR1 LNHDA and CDR2 SQIVND (reference sequence). The CDR3 has 15 amino acids. DNA for the CDR3: TGTGCCAGTAGTATAGGGGCAGGGAATGGCAGAGAGCAGTACTTC. Protein sequence: CASSIGAGNGREQYF.

Ten or more counts support this clonotype. This rearrangement joins TRBV28 to TRBJ2-4; TRBD1 agrees at 7 bases. CDR3 length: 15 amino acids. V trimming: 2 bases; J trimming: 6 bases; junction bases outside the gene matches: 7. The germline gives CDR1 MDHEN, CDR2 SYDVKM. CDR3 region: CASSLRGGAGNIQYF. DNA of the CDR3: TGTGCCAGCAGTTTAAGAGGGGGCGCGGGAAACATTCAGTACTTC.

Many counts were recorded for this clonotype. The chain is built from TRBV27 and TRBJ2-1; TRBD2 aligns across 8 bases. Germline V lookup: CDR1 MNHEY, CDR2 SMNVEV (reference sequence). J gave up 8 bases and V 6 bases, and 9 bases lay outside the gene matches. CDR3 length equals 14 residues. The DNA of the CDR3 is TGTGCCAGCAGACTTAGCGGGATCGTTGATGAGCAGTTCTTC. Translation gives CASRLSGIVDEQFF.

Notes on this clonotype: This may arise from a read error, as a much more abundant clone is one base away. Here the CDR3 reads CASTFGNTGGLFF. Here the CDR3 DNA reads TGTGCCAGTACCTTCGGGAACACCGGGGGGCTGTTTTTT. The gene calls are TRBV19 and TRBJ2-2; D might be TRBD2 (6 bases). The CDR3 runs 13 residues. CDR1 and CDR2 (germline): LNHDA, SQIVND (reference sequence).

This clonotype was seen at least ten times. The genes are TRBV11-3 and TRBJ2-1; maybe TRBD1 (6 bases). Germline-derived CDR1 and CDR2 are SGHNT and YENEEA. The CDR3 consists of 14 residues. The V and J ends lost 5 bases and 10 bases respectively, with 18 bases between them. The CDR3 DNA reads TGTGCCAGCAGCAAATCGGGTGGGGGCGAGGAGCAGTTCTTC. It is translated as CASSKSGGGEEQFF.

In its sample, this clonotype was seen many times. The chain uses TRBV7-2 and TRBJ2-1; TRBD2 is a possible D gene (5 bases). The CDR3 runs 15 residues. Germline CDR1 SGHTA, CDR2 FQGNSA. V lost 0 bases and J lost 4, with 10 bases in between. CDR3 residues: CASSLALTGYNEQFF. CDR3 nucleotides: TGTGCCAGCAGCTTAGCATTGACGGGGTACAATGAGCAGTTCTTC.

This clonotype appeared a few times. The J gene is TRBJ2-1, the V gene TRBV6-4; 12 bases align to TRBD2. The CDR3 length is 15 residues. Germline CDR1 and CDR2: MRHNA and SNTAGT. Unmatched junction bases numbered 1, after V lost 0 bases and J lost 7 bases. CDR3 bases: TGTGCCAGCAGTGACTCGACTAGCGGGAGTAATGAGCAGTTCTTC. Amino acid sequence: CASSDSTSGSNEQFF.

V gene TRBV28 combines with J gene TRBJ1-5; no clear D gene. The CDR3 covers 14 residues. CDR1 is MDHEN, CDR2 SYDVKM, per germline. V lost 3 bases, J lost 1 base, and 7 bases lay in between. CDR3 in DNA: TGTGCCAGCAGTTTTCTCGCGAGCAATCAGCCCCAGCATTTT. Amino acid sequence: CASSFLASNQPQHF.

The chain joins TRBV13 to TRBJ2-5; 13 bases match TRBD2. The V segment lost 5 bases and the J segment 4 bases; nucleotides outside the gene matches: 13. The CDR3 covers 18 residues. In germline, CDR1 is PRHDT, CDR2 FYEKMQ (reference sequence). CDR3 residues: CASSKAGTSGVAVETQYF. CDR3 nucleotides: TGTGCCAGCAGCAAGGCCGGGACTAGCGGGGTGGCTGTAGAGACCCAGTACTTC.

This clonotype occurred a few times. The chain employs TRBV7-2 and TRBJ1-6; no reliable D call. The CDR3 is made up of 18 amino acids. Germline CDR1 and CDR2: SGHTA and FQGNSA. The germline V and J ends were trimmed by 1 base and 6 bases, with 19 bases remaining between them. The DNA for the CDR3 is TGTGCCAGCAGCTTAGACCGGGGTCTTGGCAGAACTAATTCACCCCTCCACTTT. This sequence encodes CASSLDRGLGRTNSPLHF.

This clonotype has ten or more counts. This sequence joins TRBV20-1 and TRBJ1-2; no reliable D call. Germline values: CDR1 DFQATT, CDR2 SNEGSKA (reference sequence). CDR3 length: 14 amino acids. V lost 0 bases and J 5 bases, leaving 13 bases between the germline ends. In nucleotides, the CDR3 is TGCAGTGCTAGAGATGCGGGAAAAAGTTATGGCTACACCTTC. Protein sequence: CSARDAGKSYGYTF.

The chain combines TRBV29-1 with TRBJ2-5; no clear D gene. The CDR3 runs 14 residues. Germline V gene data show CDR1 as SQVTM and CDR2 as ANQGSEA. V was trimmed by 3 bases and J by 4 bases, leaving 15 bases between them. The CDR3 DNA reads TGCAGCGTTGATCCATTAGGTCCTGGAGAGACCCAGTACTTC. This sequence encodes CSVDPLGPGETQYF.

There are many counts of this clonotype. The rearrangement joins TRBV27 to TRBJ1-1; D is ambiguous. The germline V gene encodes CDR1 MNHEY and CDR2 SMNVEV (reference sequence). This CDR3 spans 20 amino acids. V gave up 7 bases and J gave up 5 bases, with 35 bases separating them. CDR3 residues: CASTPTSDTSGRRVWTEAFF. The DNA for the CDR3 is TGTGCCAGCACGCCAACTTCTGACACTTCGGGTAGGAGGGTTTGGACTGAAGCTTTCTTT.

This clonotype appeared many times. The V gene is TRBV10-1, the J gene TRBJ2-7, with D perhaps being TRBD1 or TRBD2 (5 bases each). Germline V gene lookup returns CDR1 WNHNN and CDR2 SYGVQD (reference sequence). V dropped 4 bases and J dropped 10 bases, with 11 bases sitting between them. This CDR3 contains 11 residues. The chain's CDR3 is CASSGPGPQYF. Written as DNA, the CDR3 is TGCGCCAGCAGTGGACCGGGGCCACAGTACTTC.